Detailed here is one T cell receptor beta chain. Its antigen is undetermined. This sample was included in a study of cytomegalovirus exposure and HLA in healthy donors. Points from the study as a whole: In a later analysis, productive TCRs from donors in an Asian-associated ancestry cluster reportedly carried fewer N-insertions than the cohort mean. Cytomegalovirus status was reportedly diagnosed by the classifier with high specificity and sensitivity. The investigators catalogued 180 or so TCR beta chains as cytomegalovirus-associated. For presence/absence analyses, sequencing depth was assumed to be roughly uniform across donors.

V was pared by 3 bases and J by 6 bases, with 19 bases between. There are 17 residues in the CDR3. CDR1 SGDLS and CDR2 YYNGEE come from the germline V gene. PCR used 60 Vbeta primers and 13 Jbeta primers. TCRdb's copy holds only in-frame clones and misses some; the assay was immunoSEQ multiplex PCR. Altogether some 130,000 clones are present, roughly 69% being singletons, with the ten largest covering about 3%. The sequenced sample was PBMCs. This receptor was obtained from a human donor in good health. The chain uses TRBV9 and TRBJ1-6; a weak D match, TRBD1 (5 bases). The CDR3 DNA reads as TGTGCCAGCAGCGGACAGAAATCCCCCTTAAGTAATTCACCCCTCCACTTT. This gives the protein CASSGQKSPLSNSPLHF.